The 32 T cell receptor beta chains in this list originate from one sample, sequenced in a study of cytomegalovirus exposure and HLA in healthy donors. 13 Jbeta primers and 60 Vbeta primers were used for the PCR. Data came from immunoSEQ multiplex PCR; TCRdb stores just in-frame clones and leaves some out. The sample holds approximately 120,000 clones, about 76% seen once. Specimen: PBMCs. The receptors here all came from a man aged 35-49 years in good health and CMV-seronegative.

The chain is built from TRBV15 and TRBJ1-4; D is possibly TRBD1 (5 bases). The V gene's germline CDR1 is LNHNV and CDR2 YYDKDF (reference sequence). V lost 0 bases and J 5 bases, leaving 28 bases between the germline ends. The CDR3 extends over 21 amino acids. CDR3 coding DNA: TGTGCCACCAGCAGAGAGCTGGTAGGGGTGACGTGGGGCCTTCGGAATGAAAAACTGTTTTTT. It codes for CATSRELVGVTWGLRNEKLFF.

The V and J genes are TRBV7-2 and TRBJ2-7; no reliable D call. The CDR3 has 15 residues. Germline CDR1 is SGHTA and CDR2 is FQGNSA. Deletions cut 1 base from V and 3 bases from J, with 13 bases between. CDR3 coding DNA: TGTGCCAGCAGCTTAGGGTTTACTCTGCACTACGAGCAGTACTTC. Translation gives CASSLGFTLHYEQYF. Looking up the rest from reference TRBV7-2 and TRBJ2-7 gives the full variable domain: GAGVSQSPSNKVTEKGKDVELRCDPISGHTALYWYRQSLGQGLEFLIYFQGNSAPDKSGLPSDRFSAERTGGSVSTLTIQRTQQEDSAVYLCASSLGFTLHYEQYFGPGTRLTVT.

The chain joins TRBV28 to TRBJ1-1; 7 bases line up with TRBD1. V dropped 2 bases and J dropped 6; count of bases not matched to a gene: 6. The CDR3 sequence is 14 residues long. The V gene's germline CDR1 is MDHEN and CDR2 SYDVKM. CDR3 coding DNA: TGTGCCAGCAGTTTAAACAGGGGAGGTGCTGAAGCTTTCTTT. This codes for CASSLNRGGAEAFF.

The CDR3 protein is CAISESRQDYEQYF. The CDR3 nucleotides are TGTGCCATCAGTGAGTCGAGACAAGACTACGAGCAGTACTTC. The chain links TRBV10-3 to TRBJ2-7; D is unclear. The CDR3 contains 14 residues. Trimming took 0 bases from V and 3 from J, leaving 9 bases between them. Germline loops: CDR1 ENHRY, CDR2 SYGVKD.

The chain combines TRBV4-1 with TRBJ2-5; 9 bases agree with TRBD1. The DNA end is more similar to TRBJ2-7, so the J call may be wrong. Germline CDR1 MGHRA, CDR2 YSYEKL. CDR3 length: 14 residues. The DNA of the CDR3 is TGCGCCAGCAGCCCTCCGGGACAGGGATTCGAGCAGTACTTC. Translating gives CASSPPGQGFEQYF.

The genes are TRBV7-3 and TRBJ2-3; 12 bases match TRBD2. The V and J ends lost 5 bases and 1 base, in that order; junction bases with no gene match: 10. The CDR3 has 18 residues. The germline V gene encodes CDR1 SGHTA and CDR2 FQGTGA. The CDR3 protein is CASSPNIRLAGGTDTQYF. The CDR3 nucleotides read TGTGCCAGCAGCCCAAACATACGACTAGCGGGGGGCACAGATACGCAGTATTTT.

The V gene is TRBV5-1, the J gene TRBJ2-5; TRBD2 aligns across 8 bases. This CDR3 is 15 amino acids long. Germline CDR1 is SGHRS and CDR2 is YFSETQ. Unmatched junction bases numbered 7, after V lost 4 bases and J lost 2 bases. The CDR3 DNA sequence: TGCGCCAGCAGCCGGGACGGGGGGGGTCAAGAGACCCAGTACTTC. Translating it yields CASSRDGGGQETQYF.

CDR3 in DNA: TGCGCCAGCAGCCAAGTTGGGGCTTCTGGGGCCAACGTCCTGACTTTC. This sequence encodes CASSQVGASGANVLTF. V is TRBV4-3 and J is TRBJ2-6; D might be TRBD1 (5 bases). The length of the CDR3 is 16 residues. Germline assignment: CDR1 LGHNA and CDR2 YSLEER. V lost 1 base and J lost 1, with 8 bases in between.

This clone occurred once. The chain is built from TRBV7-8 and TRBJ1-5; 11 bases agree with TRBD1. Germline CDR1 is SGHVS and CDR2 is FQNEAQ. There are 17 residues in the CDR3. The trim removed 2 bases at V and 5 bases at J, leaving 8 bases unmatched. The DNA for the CDR3 is TGTGCCAGCAGCTTACTCTCGATGGGACAGGGGGATCAGCCCCAGCATTTT. Amino acid sequence: CASSLLSMGQGDQPQHF. Complete variable domain (other parts from reference TRBV7-8 and TRBJ1-5): GAGVSQSPRYKVAKRGQDVALRCDPISGHVSLFWYQQALGQGPEFLTYFQNEAQLDKSGLPSDRFFAERPEGSVSTLKIQRTQQEDSAVYLCASSLLSMGQGDQPQHFGDGTRLSIL.

V is TRBV6-5 and J is TRBJ1-4; D is uncertain. Germline CDR1 is MNHEY and CDR2 is SVGAGI. The CDR3 totals 12 residues. With 4 bases removed from V and 10 bases from J, the gap between germline ends came to 10 bases. CDR3 in DNA: TGTGCCAGCAGTTTCCGGGAGGGAAAACTGTTTTTT. This gives the protein CASSFREGKLFF.

This rearrangement joins TRBV28 to TRBJ1-4, with TRBD1 as a possible D gene (6 bases). The CDR3 runs 14 residues. Germline CDR1 is MDHEN and CDR2 is SYDVKM. V was trimmed by 1 base and J by 11 bases, leaving 14 bases between them. The CDR3 bases are TGTGCCAGCAGTTTATCGCAGGGGCTGATGAAACTGTTTTTT. This sequence encodes CASSLSQGLMKLFF.

Details on this clone: A far larger clone is one nucleotide away, so this likely arose from a read error. The J gene is TRBJ2-5, the V gene TRBV4-2; D perhaps matches TRBD1 (5 bases). The J call may be in error: the DNA end matches TRBJ2-7 better. The germline gives CDR1 LGHNA, CDR2 YNFKEQ. The CDR3 runs 14 residues. DNA of the CDR3: TGTGCCAGCAGCCAAGGTCCCAGGGTGGACGAGCAGTACTTC. Its translation is CASSQGPRVDEQYF.

This chain uses TRBV9 with TRBJ2-2, with a possible D match to TRBD2 (7 bases). In germline, CDR1 is SGDLS, CDR2 YYNGEE. Trimming pared 3 bases from V and 1 base from J, leaving 10 bases between. CDR3 size: 15 residues. For the CDR3, the DNA is TGTGCCAGCAGCGGGGGGGGCTTGAACACCGGGGAGCTGTTTTTT. It encodes CASSGGGLNTGELFF.

V gene TRBV7-3 combines with J gene TRBJ1-1; no firm D call. Per germline, CDR1 SGHTA and CDR2 FQGTGA. CDR3 size: 13 residues. Trimming took 0 bases from V and 4 from J, leaving 6 bases between them. The CDR3 DNA reads as TGTGCCAGCAGCTTAACACGGTCCACTGAAGCTTTCTTT. Translating gives CASSLTRSTEAFF. Based on the CDR3 plus reference TRBV7-3 and TRBJ1-1, the full variable domain is GAGVSQTPSNKVTEKGKYVELRCDPISGHTALYWYRQSLGQGPEFLIYFQGTGAADDSGLPNDRFFAVRPEGSVSTLKIQRTERGDSAVYLCASSLTRSTEAFFGQGTRLTVV.

CDR3 residues: CASGGSTDTQYF. The DNA for the CDR3 is TGTGCCAGCGGGGGGAGCACAGATACGCAGTATTTT. The J gene is TRBJ2-3, the V gene TRBV6-7, with D perhaps matching TRBD2 (6 bases). TRBV6-7 is annotated as an ORF whose role is uncertain. V was pared by 8 bases and J by 0 bases, with 6 bases between. The CDR3 has 12 residues.

The chain recombines TRBV5-5 with TRBJ2-7, with D perhaps matching TRBD1 (5 bases). This CDR3 comprises 14 residues. V lost 0 bases and J 0 bases, leaving 7 bases between the germline ends. CDR1 is SGHKS and CDR2 is YYEKEE in the germline V gene (reference sequence). The CDR3 nucleotides are TGTGCCAGCAGCTTGGGACAGCGCTCCTACGAGCAGTACTTC. The encoded protein is CASSLGQRSYEQYF.

The genes are TRBV6-5 and TRBJ1-3; no clear D. Looked up from germline, CDR1 is MNHEY and CDR2 is SVGAGI. With 4 bases removed from V and 0 bases from J, the gap between germline ends came to 13 bases. The CDR3 has 16 residues. The CDR3 protein is CASSSRQVNSGNTIYF. The DNA of the CDR3 is TGTGCCAGCAGTTCCCGCCAGGTTAACTCTGGAAACACCATATATTTT.

There are a few counts of this clone. The gene calls are TRBV6-5 and TRBJ1-5, with TRBD1 matching 11 bases. The germline gives CDR1 MNHEY, CDR2 SVGAGI. Unmatched junction bases numbered 7, after V lost 5 bases and J lost 7 bases. The CDR3 contains 15 residues. The CDR3 loop reads CASSPGQGAGQPQHF. The CDR3 bases are TGTGCCAGCAGTCCCGGACAGGGGGCGGGACAGCCCCAGCATTTT.

V and J are TRBV5-1 and TRBJ1-4; perhaps TRBD1 as D (6 bases). The CDR3 loop spans 13 amino acids. CDR1 and CDR2 from the germline V gene are SGHRS and YFSETQ. Trimming removed 5 bases at V and 3 bases at J, with 8 bases between. CDR3 residues: CASRDSPNEKLFF. The CDR3 DNA follows: TGCGCCAGCAGGGACAGCCCTAATGAAAAACTGTTTTTT.

V and J are TRBV9 and TRBJ2-7; TRBD1 matches 7 bases. Germline V gene lookup returns CDR1 SGDLS and CDR2 YYNGEE. The V segment lost 0 bases and the J segment 3 bases; nucleotides outside the gene matches: 6. The CDR3 spans 15 residues. The CDR3 sequence is CASSVGKGARYEQYF. The CDR3 coding sequence is TGTGCCAGCAGCGTAGGTAAGGGGGCCCGCTACGAGCAGTACTTC. Supplemented by reference TRBV9 and TRBJ2-7, the full variable domain reads DSGVTQTPKHLITATGQRVTLRCSPRSGDLSVYWYQQSLDQGLQFLIQYYNGEERAKGNILERFSAQQFPDLHSELNLSSLELGDSALYFCASSVGKGARYEQYFGPGTRLTVT.

This sequence joins TRBV28 and TRBJ2-7; TRBD1 agrees at 8 bases. Germline-derived CDR1 and CDR2 are MDHEN and SYDVKM. With V trimmed by 7 bases and J by 3 bases, 11 bases remained unmatched. CDR3 length equals 15 residues. The CDR3 protein is CASTHRTGIDYEQYF. In DNA form, the CDR3 reads TGTGCCAGCACCCACCGGACAGGGATCGACTACGAGCAGTACTTC.

The chain has TRBV9 and TRBJ2-3; 7 positions agree with TRBD2. The V and J ends lost 2 bases and 7 bases, in that order; junction bases with no gene match: 13. This CDR3 region has 16 residues. Germline CDR1 and CDR2: SGDLS and YYNGEE. The DNA of the CDR3 is TGTGCCAGCAGCGTGACCCCTGGGGAGGGGATATATACGCAGTATTTT. It codes for CASSVTPGEGIYTQYF.

J is TRBJ2-5 and V is TRBV28; D is perhaps TRBD1 (6 bases). The CDR3 has 14 residues. Between the trimmed V and J ends, which lost 4 bases and 4 bases, there was a span of 13 bases. Germline V gives CDR1 MDHEN, CDR2 SYDVKM. The CDR3 nucleotides read TGTGCCAGCAGTTCACAGGGTTTAGTAGAGACCCAGTACTTC. Its translation: CASSSQGLVETQYF.

The chain has TRBV4-3 and TRBJ2-3, with D unclear. The CDR3 spans 13 residues. The V and J ends lost 4 bases and 2 bases respectively, with 7 bases between them. CDR1 is LGHNA, CDR2 YSLEER, per germline. This CDR3 is CASSLDLTDTQYF. In nucleotides, the CDR3 is TGCGCCAGCAGCCTAGATCTCACAGATACGCAGTATTTT.

This clone was seen once. The chain is built from TRBV4-3 and TRBJ1-6; unclear D gene. Germline loops: CDR1 LGHNA, CDR2 YSLEER. The CDR3 contains 15 residues. The V and J ends lost 0 bases and 7 bases respectively, with 10 bases between them. The CDR3 is CASSQDPSGNSPLHF. CDR3 nucleotides: TGCGCCAGCAGCCAAGATCCGAGCGGGAATTCACCCCTCCACTTT.

This rearrangement joins TRBV5-4 to TRBJ1-6; no clear D gene. Per germline, CDR1 SGHNT and CDR2 YYREEE (reference sequence). Trimming pared 10 bases from V and 14 bases from J, leaving 19 bases between. The CDR3 runs to 12 residues. CDR3 bases: TGTGCCTCCGGGATGGACCTTTCGGCCCTCCACTTT. The encoded protein is CASGMDLSALHF.

The V and J genes are TRBV5-1 and TRBJ1-1; possibly TRBD1 for D (6 bases). Trimming cost V 6 bases and J 1 base, with 16 bases left between them. CDR3 size: 15 residues. In germline, CDR1 is SGHRS, CDR2 YFSETQ. The CDR3 DNA reads TGCGCCAGCAATCGTCTAGGACAGACGAACACTGAAGCTTTCTTT. Amino acid sequence: CASNRLGQTNTEAFF.

This clone was detected only once. J is TRBJ2-7 and V is TRBV5-1; D may be TRBD1 (6 bases). CDR3 size: 13 residues. V was clipped by 4 bases and J by 2 bases, with 10 bases between them. Germline CDR1 SGHRS, CDR2 YFSETQ. The CDR3 DNA follows: TGCGCCAGCAGCGAGGACAGACCCTACGAGCAGTACTTC. It encodes CASSEDRPYEQYF.

The CDR3 DNA reads TGTGCCAGCAGCGCCCGAGGCGAGCAGTACTTC. Translated: CASSARGEQYF. The rearrangement links TRBV25-1 to TRBJ2-7; no reliable D call. Germline CDR1 MGHDK, CDR2 SYGVNS. The CDR3 loop spans 11 amino acids. Deletions cut 6 bases from V and 6 bases from J, with 9 bases between.

The chain is built from TRBV7-9 and TRBJ1-4; D call uncertain. The ends were cut back, 2 bases at V and 0 bases at J, with 7 bases in the middle. The CDR3 is made up of 15 amino acids. Germline assignment: CDR1 SEHNR and CDR2 FQNEAQ (reference sequence). CDR3 region: CASSLLLPTNEKLFF. CDR3 nucleotides: TGTGCCAGCAGCTTACTACTACCAACTAATGAAAAACTGTTTTTT.

The chain joins TRBV7-3 to TRBJ2-7; D is possibly TRBD1 (5 bases). V lost 5 bases and J lost 3, with 20 bases in between. CDR3 length equals 16 residues. Germline V gene sequence: CDR1 SGHTA, CDR2 FQGTGA. CDR3: CASSLEGAAFLYEQYF. In nucleotides, the CDR3 is TGTGCCAGCAGCCTGGAAGGGGCAGCGTTTCTCTACGAGCAGTACTTC.

This clone was seen a few times. The gene calls are TRBV7-9 and TRBJ2-3; D unresolved. V lost 4 bases to trimming and J lost 4 bases, with 9 bases between them. The CDR3 loop spans 13 amino acids. Looked up from germline, CDR1 is SEHNR and CDR2 is FQNEAQ (reference sequence). CDR3 in amino acids: CASSSTLADTQYF. CDR3 bases: TGTGCCAGCAGCTCTACGTTGGCAGATACGCAGTATTTT.